The TCR beta chain described here comes from a study of blood T cell repertoires in COVID-19. As for the study in general: From the United States, Italy and Spain came samples of acute and convalescent COVID-19.

Losses at the gene ends were 10 bases for V and 6 bases for J; bases not matched to a gene: 12. The CDR3 sequence is 15 residues long. The germline V gene encodes CDR1 WNHNN and CDR2 SYGVQD (reference sequence). Per the original data handling: Reference gene primer amplification gave estimated nucleated cell counts. Using immunoSEQ multiplex PCR, the repertoire was profiled, and TCRdb retains in-frame clones only, with some absent. The DNA gave D and trimming, while V, J and clone size come from that table. Of 270,000 or so clones in the sample, 89% were seen once. The material sequenced was peripheral blood. The sequence came from a woman in her thirties or forties who had recovered from COVID-19. The rearrangement uses TRBV10-1 and TRBJ2-3; TRBD1 matches at 11 bases. CDR3 in amino acids: CATQSGQGAADTQYF. For the CDR3, the DNA is TGCGCCACCCAGAGCGGACAGGGGGCTGCGGATACGCAGTATTTT.